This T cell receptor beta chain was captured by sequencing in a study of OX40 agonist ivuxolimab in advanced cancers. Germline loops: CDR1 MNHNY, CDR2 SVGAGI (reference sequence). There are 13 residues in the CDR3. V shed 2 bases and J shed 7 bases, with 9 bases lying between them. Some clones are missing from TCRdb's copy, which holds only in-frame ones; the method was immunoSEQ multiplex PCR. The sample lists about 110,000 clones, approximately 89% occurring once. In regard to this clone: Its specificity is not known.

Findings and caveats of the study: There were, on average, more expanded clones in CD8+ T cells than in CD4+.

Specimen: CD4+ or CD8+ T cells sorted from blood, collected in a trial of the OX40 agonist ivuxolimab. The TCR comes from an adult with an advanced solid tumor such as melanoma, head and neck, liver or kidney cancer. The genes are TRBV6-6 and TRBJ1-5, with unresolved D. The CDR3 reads CASSYARRQPQHF. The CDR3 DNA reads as TGTGCCAGCAGTTACGCCCGACGGCAGCCCCAGCATTTT.